This T cell receptor beta chain was identified in a study of beta chain features in type 1 diabetes. The study's findings and limits: A moderate, significant TCRB CDR3 shortening appeared in type 1 diabetes across four CD4+ subsets. Any HLA-type effect on TCRB rearrangement remained unresolved here.

The sample holds a few counts of this clone. The antigen is not known. The investigators reverse transcribed all of the isolated RNA, so they sequenced expressed TCRB transcripts. Profiling relied on immunoSEQ multiplex PCR, and the TCRdb table lists in-frame clones only, not all of them. The data contain around 150,000 clones, approximately 10% of them seen just once; the ten biggest clones take up more than 0.45%. This TCR came from a man under 40 with type 1 diabetes. The source material was central memory CD4+ T cells from blood.

The CDR3 loop is CASSNPGQGNYGYTF. The CDR3 DNA reads TGTGCCAGTAGTAATCCGGGACAGGGAAACTATGGCTACACCTTC. The V call is TRBV19, the J call TRBJ1-2, with 9 bases aligning to TRBD1. The J segment lost 2 bases and the V segment lost 4 bases, leaving 5 bases of the junction unmatched. The CDR3 has 15 amino acids. CDR1 and CDR2 (germline): LNHDA, SQIVND (reference sequence).